Shown below are 21 T cell receptor beta chains from a single sample sequenced in a study of blood T cell repertoires in COVID-19. Profiling relied on immunoSEQ multiplex PCR, and the TCRdb table lists in-frame clones only, not all of them. The sample lists roughly 240,000 clones, approximately 90% seen once, with around 2.6% in the top ten. Sequencing was carried out using PBMCs or T cells enriched from blood (not recorded which). These receptors were collected from a woman in her twenties or thirties with acute COVID-19.

This chain links TRBV28 with TRBJ1-1, with D tentatively TRBD1 (6 bases). Trimming shortened V by 6 bases and J by 7 bases, and 15 bases separated the two germline ends. This CDR3 contains 13 residues. From germline, CDR1 is MDHEN and CDR2 SYDVKM. DNA of the CDR3: TGTGCCAGCAGCTTCGGGGGGCTCAGTGAAGCTTTCTTT. It yields the protein CASSFGGLSEAFF.

This chain uses TRBV5-6 with TRBJ1-1; TRBD1 aligns across 7 bases. V lost 4 bases to trimming and J lost 0 bases; unmatched junction nucleotides: 3. There are 14 residues in the CDR3. CDR1 SGHDT and CDR2 YYEEEE come from the germline V gene. The chain's CDR3 is CASSLTGLNTEAFF. The CDR3 DNA is TGTGCCAGCAGCCTGACAGGGCTGAACACTGAAGCTTTCTTT.

This chain uses TRBV27 with TRBJ2-3; a possible D gene is TRBD2 (5 bases). Germline lookup yields CDR1 MNHEY and CDR2 SMNVEV (reference sequence). Trimming removed 7 bases at V and 2 bases at J, with 13 bases between. The CDR3 loop spans 14 amino acids. The CDR3 DNA follows: TGTGCCAGCAAAGCGGCAGGAGCCACAGATACGCAGTATTTT. Its translation: CASKAAGATDTQYF.

This clone appeared a single time. The V gene is TRBV5-4, the J gene TRBJ2-5; D possibly corresponds to TRBD1 (5 bases). The V and J ends lost 4 bases and 1 base respectively, with 14 bases between them. Germline V CDR1 and CDR2: SGHNT, YYREEE (reference sequence). There are 15 residues in the CDR3. The CDR3 region is CASSGSEGAQETQYF. The CDR3 nucleotides are TGTGCCAGCAGCGGATCCGAAGGGGCCCAAGAGACCCAGTACTTC.

The rearrangement joins TRBV18 to TRBJ2-7; 7 bases agree with TRBD1. Unmatched junction bases numbered 4, after V lost 6 bases and J lost 2 bases. The CDR3 consists of 13 residues. The germline V gene encodes CDR1 KGHSH and CDR2 LQKENI. The CDR3 reads CASSPTGTYEQYF. The CDR3 DNA sequence: TGTGCCAGCTCTCCGACAGGGACCTACGAGCAGTACTTC.

The V and J genes are TRBV7-9 and TRBJ2-6; maybe TRBD1 (5 bases). CDR1 is SEHNR, CDR2 FQNEAQ, per germline (reference sequence). This CDR3 contains 17 residues. V lost 7 bases, J lost 2 bases, and 18 bases lay in between. Here the CDR3 reads CASTDIPSGPGANVLTF. In nucleotides, the CDR3 is TGTGCCAGCACAGACATACCTTCAGGGCCTGGGGCCAACGTCCTGACTTTC.

This rearrangement joins TRBV12-3 or TRBV12-4 to TRBJ1-4; no definite D call. V was shortened by 7 bases and J by 7 bases, with 13 bases between the two germline ends. There are 13 residues in the CDR3. CDR3 in amino acids: CASNVGSREKLFF. For the CDR3, the DNA is TGTGCCAGCAACGTCGGGTCTCGTGAAAAACTGTTTTTT.

The chain is built from TRBV28 and TRBJ2-4; D possibly corresponds to TRBD1 (6 bases). Germline CDR1 MDHEN, CDR2 SYDVKM. This CDR3 has 15 amino acids. Deletions cut 2 bases from V and 7 bases from J, with 15 bases between. CDR3 in amino acids: CASSLGGAWGNIQYF. As DNA, the CDR3 is TGTGCCAGCAGTTTAGGGGGCGCCTGGGGGAACATTCAGTACTTC.

The CDR3 sequence: CASSAPPRWNTEAFF. CDR3 coding DNA: TGTGCCAGCAGCGCGCCGCCACGGTGGAACACTGAAGCTTTCTTT. The chain is built from TRBV7-2 and TRBJ1-1, with unresolved D. The CDR3 covers 15 residues. V lost 5 bases, J lost 1 base, and 14 bases lay in between. The germline V gene encodes CDR1 SGHTA and CDR2 FQGNSA.

The chain employs TRBV19 and TRBJ2-2; D not resolved. This CDR3 has 14 residues. Germline V gene sequence: CDR1 LNHDA, CDR2 SQIVND (reference sequence). V was pared by 2 bases and J by 1 base, with 5 bases between. DNA of the CDR3: TGTGCCAGTAGTATATCCAGGAACACCGGGGAGCTGTTTTTT. Its protein product is CASSISRNTGELFF. Variable domain in full (rest from reference TRBV19 and TRBJ2-2): DGGITQSPKYLFRKEGQNVTLSCEQNLNHDAMYWYRQDPGQGLRLIYYSQIVNDFQKGDIAEGYSVSREKKESFPLTVTSAQKNPTAFYLCASSISRNTGELFFGEGSRLTVL.

The count of this clone is one. This sequence joins TRBV7-2 and TRBJ1-4; TRBD1 might be the D (6 bases). The CDR3 is 13 amino acids. Germline V gene lookup returns CDR1 SGHTA and CDR2 FQGNSA. With 4 bases removed from V and 11 bases from J, the gap between germline ends came to 14 bases. The DNA of the CDR3 is TGTGCCAGCAGCTCGTACCGGGACATGAAACTGTTTTTT. It specifies CASSSYRDMKLFF.

The V call is TRBV20-1, the J call TRBJ2-7, with D hard to call. Trimming removed 3 bases from V and 0 bases from J, with 6 bases in between. The germline gives CDR1 DFQATT, CDR2 SNEGSKA (reference sequence). The CDR3 spans 12 residues. CDR3 region: CSASLSSYEQYF. Here the CDR3 DNA reads TGCAGTGCTAGTCTTAGCTCCTACGAGCAGTACTTC.

This chain's CDR3 is CASSYSARGDQAAQYF. In DNA, the CDR3 is TGTGCCAGCAGTTACTCGGCGCGGGGGGACCAGGCGGCCCAGTACTTC. This rearrangement joins TRBV6-5 to TRBJ2-5; 8 bases are shared with TRBD2. The ends lost 0 bases at V and 9 bases at J; junction bases unmatched: 12. CDR3 length: 16 amino acids. From germline, CDR1 is MNHEY and CDR2 SVGAGI.

V and J are TRBV19 and TRBJ1-5; tentative D call: TRBD1 (5 bases). CDR1 LNHDA and CDR2 SQIVND come from the germline V gene (reference sequence). V lost 2 bases, J lost 7 bases, and 12 bases lay in between. The CDR3 length is 14 residues. The DNA for the CDR3 is TGTGCCAGTAGTATACCCTCGACAGCCCAGCCCCAGCATTTT. Its translation is CASSIPSTAQPQHF.

CDR3 region: CASFRVPRQGKLLSSYEQYF. The CDR3 DNA is TGCGCCAGCTTCCGCGTCCCTCGACAGGGCAAACTACTTAGCTCCTACGAGCAGTACTTC. The chain has TRBV5-1 and TRBJ2-7, with 7 bases aligning to TRBD1. Germline CDR1 reads SGHRS; CDR2 reads YFSETQ. V dropped 7 bases and J dropped 0; count of bases not matched to a gene: 25. The CDR3 runs 20 residues.

This rearrangement joins TRBV7-9 to TRBJ1-2; D not certain. CDR1 and CDR2 from the germline V gene are SEHNR and FQNEAQ (reference sequence). The V end lost 2 bases, the J end lost 2 bases, and 9 bases lay between the germline ends. CDR3 length: 14 amino acids. The chain's CDR3 is CASSLWRENYGYTF. The CDR3 nucleotides read TGTGCCAGCAGCTTATGGAGGGAGAACTATGGCTACACCTTC.

The rearrangement joins TRBV18 to TRBJ2-7; 9 bases match TRBD2. There are 16 residues in the CDR3. Germline trimming cut 0 bases from V and 0 bases from J; bases unmatched to any gene: 3. Looked up from germline, CDR1 is KGHSH and CDR2 is LQKENI. This CDR3 reads CASSPPSGGTSYEQYF. The CDR3 nucleotides read TGTGCCAGCTCACCACCCAGCGGGGGGACCTCCTACGAGCAGTACTTC.

The V and J genes are TRBV28 and TRBJ2-7, with D maybe TRBD1 (6 bases). Germline V lookup: CDR1 MDHEN, CDR2 SYDVKM. V was clipped by 9 bases and J by 3 bases, with 12 bases between them. CDR3 size: 12 residues. The CDR3 sequence is CASSGEGYEQYF. The CDR3 coding sequence is TGTGCCAGTTCAGGGGAAGGCTACGAGCAGTACTTC.

This chain links TRBV4-1 with TRBJ2-3; D not certain. The V gene lost 2 bases and the J gene lost 3 bases, with 12 bases spanning the gap. The CDR3 is 15 amino acids. Germline values: CDR1 MGHRA, CDR2 YSYEKL. For the CDR3, the DNA is TGCGCCAGCAGCCAACCAACAGCCCGAACAGATACGCAGTATTTT. Amino acids: CASSQPTARTDTQYF.

The chain couples TRBV4-1 to TRBJ1-2; D might be TRBD1 (5 bases). The germline CDR1 and CDR2 sequences are MGHRA and YSYEKL. The CDR3 contains 17 residues. The ends were cut back, 1 base at V and 4 bases at J, with 19 bases in the middle. As DNA, the CDR3 is TGCGCCAGCAGCCAAGCCCAGGGCCGTCCCTTAAGCTATGGCTACACCTTC. It translates to CASSQAQGRPLSYGYTF.

The CDR3 is CASSLHVSGGYEQYF. The CDR3 DNA reads as TGTGCCAGCAGCCTCCACGTTTCGGGTGGTTACGAGCAGTACTTC. The V call is TRBV6-5, the J call TRBJ2-7; D gene unclear. Trimming left V 6 bases short and J 4 bases short, with 19 bases between. This CDR3 contains 15 residues. Germline CDR1 reads MNHEY; CDR2 reads SVGAGI.